This T cell receptor beta chain was captured in a study of blood T cell repertoires in COVID-19. The overall study: Acute and convalescent COVID-19 specimens originated in the United States, Italy and Spain. The cDNA or gDNA used as material had been derived from T cells, B-cell-depleted T cells, or PBMCs.

In the source study's methods: Amplification from reference gene primers served as the basis for estimated nucleated cell counts. Method: immunoSEQ multiplex PCR; TCRdb's copy keeps in-frame clones and lacks some. The DNA gave D and trimming, while V, J and clone size come from that table. The sample carries roughly 79,000 clones, 80% to 90% recorded once. Trimming cost V 6 bases and J 6 bases; bases outside gene matches: 7. Germline lookup yields CDR1 MNHEY and CDR2 SVGAGI. This CDR3 is 15 amino acids long. The source is a man aged 50 to 59 with active COVID-19. The sample comprised peripheral blood. The chain combines TRBV6-5 with TRBJ1-6, with TRBD1 identical over 8 bases. The CDR3 DNA sequence: TGTGCCAGCAGCCCCCTAGACAGGGGTAATTCACCCCTCCACTTT. Encoded protein: CASSPLDRGNSPLHF.